Reported below is one T cell receptor (beta chain). Its antigen is still unknown. Base qualities are not provided; no much larger clone lies one nucleotide away. The thymus tissue came from surgical resects taken out during corrective cardiac surgery. The donors were immunologically healthy infants in Finland who had open corrective cardiac surgery for congenital heart defects. After being mechanically released from the tissue, thymocytes were kept at -70 degrees C in pellets of 10-30 million cells. Genomic DNA was extracted from frozen cell pellets with a QIAsymphony instrument. TCRB and TCRAD loci were amplified from a standardized quantity of quality-controlled genomic DNA using the immunoSEQ multiplex PCR assay. The V(D)J region was spanned by amplicons of a length sufficient to cover the CDR3 and to identify V and J genes. Through the commercial immunoSEQ service, the amplicons were sequenced on an Illumina platform. As for how the authors treated the data: Primer bias and sequencing errors were corrected as previously described, and TCRAD and TCRB definitions were based on the IMGT database. Repertoires were analysed with immunoSEQ Analyzer 3.0 and VDJTools, covering basic statistics, V/J segment usage, diversity estimates, rarefaction and pairwise overlap. Diversity was estimated with Chao1, ChaoE, Efron-Thisted, Shannon and inverse Simpson indices, and also on datasets down-sampled to the smallest sample. Repertoire overlap was assessed by strict matching of CDR3 nucleotide sequence, V gene and J gene, and clustering was done by Jaccard-based multidimensional scaling. The clones in this table, taken by TCRdb from immuneACCESS, are in-frame only. Not every clone is retained; where verified, under half of the shortfall comes from an unresolved V gene, and the cause of the rest is unknown. D and trimming were read from the DNA, whereas the V and J calls and clone size are those reported in that table. The sample contains tens of thousands of clones, 96% of them found a single time. The ten largest clones add up to 0.031% of the sample.

V is cut back by 1 base and J by 5 bases, with 13 bases in the junction unmatched. Via the germline V gene, CDR1 is LGHNA and CDR2 YNFKEQ. The CDR3 spans 17 residues, from the cysteine through the phenylalanine. Of the read, only the CDR3 DNA is kept; its 51 bases are in frame from base 1. The data originate from a study of human thymus T cells (dated by TCRdb to 2020 to 2021). General notes on the study: The study described the TCR alpha and beta repertoires in eight or nine infant thymus samples and a handful of matching peripheral blood samples. Donor ages ranging from 7 to 244 days were recorded, and 5 or 6 male and a couple of female infants were included in the cohort. The research as a whole found: Biased V and J gene segment usage appeared to be present in both thymic and peripheral blood repertoires. On average, thymus samples yielded about 810,000 unique TCRB clonotypes, whereas blood samples yielded roughly 80,000. Highly overlapping thymic TCR repertoires among unrelated individuals were reported in the related research.

The chain links TRBV4-2 with TRBJ1-1, with TRBD1 matching 7 junction bases. The material sequenced was thymus tissue. The source of this sequence is a boy under two years old with a congenital heart defect but otherwise immunologically healthy. The CDR3 sequence is CASSQVMTGPRRTEAFF. In nucleotides, the sequence is TGTGCCAGCAGCCAAGTAATGACAGGGCCCCGAAGGACTGAAGCTTTCTTT.